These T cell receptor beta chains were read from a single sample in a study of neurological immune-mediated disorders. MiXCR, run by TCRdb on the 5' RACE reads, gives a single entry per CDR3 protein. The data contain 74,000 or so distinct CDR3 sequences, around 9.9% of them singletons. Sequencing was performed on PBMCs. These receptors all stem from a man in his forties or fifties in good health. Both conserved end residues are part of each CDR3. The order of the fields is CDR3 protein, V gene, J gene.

CASSLKNGLRYNEQFF	TRBV7-2	TRBJ2-1
CASSPGGLNGYTF	TRBV4-1	TRBJ1-2
CASSQYTGDYYGYTF	TRBV3-1	TRBJ1-2
CASSLTAGLAGTDTQYF	TRBV5-5	TRBJ2-3
CASSFSRRNTEAFF	TRBV2	TRBJ1-1
CASSLPGRRGSTDTQYF	TRBV7-2	TRBJ2-3
CASSYSYTGKRDEQYF	TRBV6-5	TRBJ2-7
CASSWGVGQPQHF	TRBV7-6	TRBJ1-5
CASSFRDGYEQYF	TRBV12-3/TRBV12-4	TRBJ2-7
CASSPTSGLVWVMEQFF	TRBV28	TRBJ2-1
CASSLQGGNTEAFF	TRBV7-9	TRBJ1-1
CASSLVGSTQGTSEKLFF	TRBV5-1	TRBJ1-4
CASSILGQGETQYF	TRBV19	TRBJ2-5
CASRPGDREDEKLFF	TRBV5-1	TRBJ1-4
CSVERGLRTGELFF	TRBV29-1	TRBJ2-2
CASSVRLTKPYEQYF	TRBV9	TRBJ2-7
CSARDGSAYQETQYF	TRBV20-1	TRBJ2-5